This entry lists 2 T cell receptor beta chains sequenced from one sample in a study of T cell repertoires in urothelial bladder cancer. Assay: immunoSEQ multiplex PCR; the TCRdb copy retains only in-frame clones and omits some. The sample has under 13,000 clones, about two thirds seen once. Sequenced: tumor-infiltrating cells from bladder cancer. The receptors originated from a human donor with a benign inflammatory bladder lesion.

This clone has a single count. This chain joins TRBV21-1 and TRBJ1-3. TRBV21-1 is designated a pseudogene. CDR3 size: 14 residues. The CDR3 reads CASSPRGRKNTIYF. DNA for the CDR3: TGTGCCAGCAGCCCACGGGGGCGGAAAAACACCATATATTTT.

CDR3 in DNA: TGTGCCAGCAGCGTAGTGTACGAGGTCAAAATTAATCAGCCCCAGCATTTT. Translating it yields CASSVVYEVKINQPQHF. The chain combines TRBV9 with TRBJ1-5; no clear D. This CDR3 region has 17 residues. V was clipped by 0 bases and J by 4 bases, with 17 bases between them. The V gene's germline CDR1 is SGDLS and CDR2 YYNGEE.